This T cell receptor beta chain derives from a study of shared clonotypes between healthy human individuals. Across the study: For every donor, three CD4 naive, three CD4 memory, two CD8 naive and one CD8 memory plates were used.

The germline CDR1 and CDR2 sequences are PRHDT and FYEKMQ (reference sequence). The CDR3 contains 12 residues. V gave up 5 bases and J gave up 6 bases, with 5 bases separating them. It was CD45RO-negative cells, positively selected for CCR7, that made up naive CD8 cells, with terminally differentiated effector memory CD45RA+ cells excluded. This clone appeared once. Its antigen is currently unknown. Repertoires were generated with immunoSEQ multiplex PCR, while TCRdb's copy carries only in-frame clones and drops some. The table has millions of clones, 85% to 95% seen once. Findings of the study overall: The study drew on few donors, limiting represented genetic and exposure-history diversity.

The rearrangement links TRBV13 to TRBJ2-6; the D is unclear. The sequenced material came from naive CD8+ T cells sorted from blood. This clonotype originated in a man aged 18 to 30 in good health. CDR3 protein: CASSQVANVLTF. In DNA, the CDR3 is TGTGCCAGCAGCCAAGTGGCCAACGTCCTGACTTTC.